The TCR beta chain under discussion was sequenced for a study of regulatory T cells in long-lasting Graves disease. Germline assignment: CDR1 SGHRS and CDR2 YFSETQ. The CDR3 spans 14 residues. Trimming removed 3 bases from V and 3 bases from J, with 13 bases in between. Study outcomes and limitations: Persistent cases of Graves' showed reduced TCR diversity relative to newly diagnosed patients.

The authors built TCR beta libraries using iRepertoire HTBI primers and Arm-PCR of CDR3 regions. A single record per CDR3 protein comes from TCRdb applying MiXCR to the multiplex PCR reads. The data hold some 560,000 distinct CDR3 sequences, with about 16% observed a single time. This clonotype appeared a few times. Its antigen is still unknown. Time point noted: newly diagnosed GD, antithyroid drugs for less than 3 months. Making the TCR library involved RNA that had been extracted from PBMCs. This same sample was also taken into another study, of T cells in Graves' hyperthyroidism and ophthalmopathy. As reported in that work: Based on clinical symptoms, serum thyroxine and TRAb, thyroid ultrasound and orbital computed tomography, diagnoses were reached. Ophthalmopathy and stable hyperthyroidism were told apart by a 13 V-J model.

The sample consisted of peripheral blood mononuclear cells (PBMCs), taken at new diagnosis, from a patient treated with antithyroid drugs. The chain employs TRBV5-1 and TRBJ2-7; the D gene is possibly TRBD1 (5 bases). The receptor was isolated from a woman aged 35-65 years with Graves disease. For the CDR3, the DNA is TGCGCCAGCAGCTCAAGGACAACCGACTACGAGCAGTACTTC. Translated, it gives CASSSRTTDYEQYF. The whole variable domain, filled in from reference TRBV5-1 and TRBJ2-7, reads KAGVTQTPRYLIKTRGQQVTLSCSPISGHRSVSWYQQTPGQGLQFLFEYFSETQRNKGNFPGRFSGRQFSNSRSEMNVSTLELGDSALYLCASSSRTTDYEQYFGPGTRLTVT.